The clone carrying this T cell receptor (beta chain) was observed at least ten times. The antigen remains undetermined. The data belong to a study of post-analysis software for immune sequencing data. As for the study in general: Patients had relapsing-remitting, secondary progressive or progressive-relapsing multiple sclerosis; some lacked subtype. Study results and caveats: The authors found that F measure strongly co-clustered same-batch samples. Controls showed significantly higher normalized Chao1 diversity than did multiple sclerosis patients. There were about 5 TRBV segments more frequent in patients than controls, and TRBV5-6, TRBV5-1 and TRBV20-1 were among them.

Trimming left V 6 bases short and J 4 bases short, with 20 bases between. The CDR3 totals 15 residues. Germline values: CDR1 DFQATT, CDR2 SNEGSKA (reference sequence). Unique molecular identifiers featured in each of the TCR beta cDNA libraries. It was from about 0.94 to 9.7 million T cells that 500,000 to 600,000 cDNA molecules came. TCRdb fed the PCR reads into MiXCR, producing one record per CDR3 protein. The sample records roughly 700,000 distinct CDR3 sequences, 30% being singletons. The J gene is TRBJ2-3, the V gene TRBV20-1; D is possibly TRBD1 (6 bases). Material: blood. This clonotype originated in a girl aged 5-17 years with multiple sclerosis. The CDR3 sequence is CSAHRPSGVSDTQYF. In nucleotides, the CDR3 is TGCAGTGCCCACCGACCCTCAGGGGTCTCAGATACGCAGTATTTT.